This T cell receptor (beta chain) was found in a study of a mutant IDH1 vaccine in newly diagnosed glioma. The wider study: Visit timing is recorded as week 35 for V12 and week 47 for V13.

As regards this clone: As yet, its antigen is unknown.

The germline V gene encodes CDR1 SGDLS and CDR2 YYNGEE. V trimming: 0 bases; J trimming: 0 bases; junction bases outside the gene matches: 2. The CDR3 is 16 amino acids. Profiling relied on immunoSEQ multiplex PCR, and the TCRdb table lists in-frame clones only, not all of them. This table holds fewer than 30,000 clones, less than 90% found once. Time point of the sample: week 35, safety follow-up. Vaccination used 300 ug of mutant IDH1 20-mer peptide per dose, with topical imiquimod. The clonotype originates from a man younger than 45 with glioma. This chain uses TRBV9 with TRBJ2-7; 11 bases map to TRBD2. The sample in question was PBMCs, obtained from a glioma patient whose treatment included an IDH1 peptide vaccine. The CDR3 DNA follows: TGTGCCAGCAGCGTAGGGACTAGCGGGTTCTCCTACGAGCAGTACTTC. Translation gives CASSVGTSGFSYEQYF.